The clone carrying this T cell receptor (beta chain) was observed a few times. The sample is drawn from a study of Ad26.COV2.S vaccination and SARS-CoV-2 variants. Trimming pared 4 bases from V and 4 bases from J, leaving 11 bases between. Germline V gives CDR1 SGHNT, CDR2 YYREEE (reference sequence). CDR3 length: 13 amino acids. The treatment was: around 19 received Ad26.COV2.S at low or high dose, single or two shots; about 5 received placebo; per-sample allocation not given. Samples came from day 63 after the first vaccine or placebo injection. Donation came from an adult in Boston who was aged 18-55 years. Generated by immunoSEQ multiplex PCR, the TCRdb table keeps only in-frame clones and is missing some. The sample shows 300,000 to 400,000 clones, around 88% of them seen only once.

The receptor comes from a person between 18 and 59 years old who received the Ad26.COV2.S COVID-19 vaccine or a placebo. The starting material was peripheral blood, obtained in a trial of Ad26.COV2.S vaccine versus placebo. The chain carries TRBV5-4 and TRBJ1-1, with a weak D call TRBD1 (6 bases). CDR3 sequence: CASSLKGGTEAFF. The DNA of the CDR3 is TGTGCCAGCAGCCTCAAGGGGGGCACTGAAGCTTTCTTT.